This TCR beta chain was retrieved from a study of T cells after yellow fever vaccination. Study-wide results and caveats: The study found a weaker secondary response that peaked faster, day 5 versus 15.

CDR1 and CDR2 (germline): GTSNPN, SVGIG (reference sequence). V lost 0 bases, J lost 9 bases, and 6 bases lay in between. CDR3 length: 11 amino acids. This clonotype appeared a few times. Its antigen remains unidentified. TCRdb itself ran the 5' RACE reads through MiXCR, one entry per CDR3 protein. The sample lists some 320,000 distinct CDR3 sequences, less than 9.5% occurring once. The clonotype originates from a man between 18 and 29 years old who received the YFV17D yellow fever vaccine. The specimen was CD4+ T cells sorted from PBMCs, collected 5 days after the yellow fever booster vaccination. The chain joins TRBV30 to TRBJ2-1; TRBD1 might be the D (6 bases). The CDR3 reads CAWSVGGEQFF. DNA of the CDR3: TGTGCCTGGAGTGTAGGGGGTGAGCAGTTCTTC. The full variable domain, with the rest looked up from reference TRBV30 and TRBJ2-1, is SQTIHQWPATLVQPVGSPLSLECTVEGTSNPNLYWYRQAAGRGLQLLFYSVGIGQISSEVPQNLSASRPQDRQFILSSKKLLLSDSGFYLCAWSVGGEQFFGPGTRLTVL.